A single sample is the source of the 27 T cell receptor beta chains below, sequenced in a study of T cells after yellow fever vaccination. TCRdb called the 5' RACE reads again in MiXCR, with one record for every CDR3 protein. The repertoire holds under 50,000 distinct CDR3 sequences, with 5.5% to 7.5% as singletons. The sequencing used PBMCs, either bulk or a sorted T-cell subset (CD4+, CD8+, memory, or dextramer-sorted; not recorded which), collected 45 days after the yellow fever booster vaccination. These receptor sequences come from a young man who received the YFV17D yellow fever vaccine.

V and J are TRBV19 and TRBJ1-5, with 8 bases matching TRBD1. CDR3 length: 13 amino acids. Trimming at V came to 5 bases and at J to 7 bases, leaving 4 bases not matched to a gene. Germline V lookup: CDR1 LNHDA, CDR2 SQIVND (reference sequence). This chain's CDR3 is CASSLGQEQPQHF. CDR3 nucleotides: TGTGCCAGTAGTTTGGGACAGGAGCAGCCCCAGCATTTT.

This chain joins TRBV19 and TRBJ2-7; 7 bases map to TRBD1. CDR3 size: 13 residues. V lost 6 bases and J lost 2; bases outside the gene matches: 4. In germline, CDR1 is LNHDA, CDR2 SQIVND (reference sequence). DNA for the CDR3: TGTGCCAGTAGAATGACAGGGACCTACGAGCAGTACTTC. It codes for CASRMTGTYEQYF.

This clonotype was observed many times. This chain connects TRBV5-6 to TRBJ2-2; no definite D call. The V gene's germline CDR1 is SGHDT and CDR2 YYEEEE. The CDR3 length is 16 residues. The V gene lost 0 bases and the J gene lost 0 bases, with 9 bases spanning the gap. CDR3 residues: CASSLGWQSNTGELFF. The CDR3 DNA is TGTGCCAGCAGCTTGGGTTGGCAGTCGAACACCGGGGAGCTGTTTTTT.

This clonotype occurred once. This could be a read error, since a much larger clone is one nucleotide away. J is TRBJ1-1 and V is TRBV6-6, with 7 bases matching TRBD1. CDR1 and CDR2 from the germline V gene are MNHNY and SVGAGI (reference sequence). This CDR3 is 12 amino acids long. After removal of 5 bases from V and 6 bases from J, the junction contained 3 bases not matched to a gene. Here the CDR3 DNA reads TGTGCCAGCAGTGACAGGGTGGCTGAAGCTTTCTTT. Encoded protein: CASSDRVAEAFF.

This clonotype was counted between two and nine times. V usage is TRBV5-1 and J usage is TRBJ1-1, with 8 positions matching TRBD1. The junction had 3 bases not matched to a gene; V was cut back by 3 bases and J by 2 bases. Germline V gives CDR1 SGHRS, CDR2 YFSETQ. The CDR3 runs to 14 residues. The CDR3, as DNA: TGCGCCAGCAGCTCCGGACAGGGTAACACTGAAGCTTTCTTT. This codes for CASSSGQGNTEAFF.

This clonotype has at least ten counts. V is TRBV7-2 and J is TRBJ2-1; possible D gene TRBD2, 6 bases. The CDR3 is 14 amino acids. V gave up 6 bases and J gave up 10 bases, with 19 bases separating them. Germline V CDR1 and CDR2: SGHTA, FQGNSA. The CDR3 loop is CASSPGTGIGEQFF. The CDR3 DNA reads TGTGCCAGCAGTCCCGGGACTGGCATCGGGGAGCAGTTCTTC.

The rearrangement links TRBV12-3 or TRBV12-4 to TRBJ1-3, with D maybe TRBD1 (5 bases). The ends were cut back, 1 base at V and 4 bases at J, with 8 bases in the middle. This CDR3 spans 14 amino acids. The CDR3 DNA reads TGTGCCAGCAGTTTAGGAGGGACCGGAAACACCATATATTTT. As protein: CASSLGGTGNTIYF.

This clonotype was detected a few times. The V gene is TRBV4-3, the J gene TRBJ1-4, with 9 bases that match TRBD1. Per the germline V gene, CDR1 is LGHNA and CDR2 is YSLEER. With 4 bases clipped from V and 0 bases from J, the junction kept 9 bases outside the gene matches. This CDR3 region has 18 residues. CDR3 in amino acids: CASSLRTGAQTTNEKLFF. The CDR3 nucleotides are TGCGCCAGCAGCCTTCGGACAGGGGCCCAGACAACTAATGAAAAACTGTTTTTT.

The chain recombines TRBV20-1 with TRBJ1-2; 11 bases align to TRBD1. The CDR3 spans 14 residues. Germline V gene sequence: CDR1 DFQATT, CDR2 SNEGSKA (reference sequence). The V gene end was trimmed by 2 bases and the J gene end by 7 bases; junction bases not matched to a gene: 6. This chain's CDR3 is CSARRTGGLRGYTF. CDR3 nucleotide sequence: TGCAGTGCTAGAAGGACAGGGGGCCTTCGTGGCTACACCTTC.

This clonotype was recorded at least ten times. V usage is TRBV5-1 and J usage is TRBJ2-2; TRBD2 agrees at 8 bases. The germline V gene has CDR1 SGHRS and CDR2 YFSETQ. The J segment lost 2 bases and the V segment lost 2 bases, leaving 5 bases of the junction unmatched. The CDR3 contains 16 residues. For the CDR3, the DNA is TGCGCCAGCAGCTTTAAACTAGCGGTCAACACCGGGGAGCTGTTTTTT. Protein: CASSFKLAVNTGELFF.

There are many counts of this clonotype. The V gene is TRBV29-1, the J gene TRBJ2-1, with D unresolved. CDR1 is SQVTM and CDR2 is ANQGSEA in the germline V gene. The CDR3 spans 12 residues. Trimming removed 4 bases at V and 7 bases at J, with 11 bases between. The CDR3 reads CSVVGPWNEQFF. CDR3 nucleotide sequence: TGCAGCGTTGTAGGCCCGTGGAATGAGCAGTTCTTC.

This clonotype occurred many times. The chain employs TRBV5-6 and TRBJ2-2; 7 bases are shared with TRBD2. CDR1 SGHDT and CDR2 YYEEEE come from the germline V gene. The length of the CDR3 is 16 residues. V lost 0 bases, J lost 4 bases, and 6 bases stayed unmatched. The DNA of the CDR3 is TGTGCCAGCAGCTTGGATGGCGGGAGTTTCACCGGGGAGCTGTTTTTT. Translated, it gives CASSLDGGSFTGELFF.

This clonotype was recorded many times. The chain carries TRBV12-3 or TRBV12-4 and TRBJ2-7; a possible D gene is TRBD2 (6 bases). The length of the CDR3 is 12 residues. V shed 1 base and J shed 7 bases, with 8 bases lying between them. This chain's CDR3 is CASSLVRGEQYF. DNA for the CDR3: TGTGCCAGCAGTTTAGTTCGGGGGGAGCAGTACTTC.

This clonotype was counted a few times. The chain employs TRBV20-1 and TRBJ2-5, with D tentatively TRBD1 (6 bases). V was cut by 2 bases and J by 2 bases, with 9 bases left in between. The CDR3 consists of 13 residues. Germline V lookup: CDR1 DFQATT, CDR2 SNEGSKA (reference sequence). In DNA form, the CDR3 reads TGCAGTGCTAGAAGGACAGCACAAGAGACCCAGTACTTC. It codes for CSARRTAQETQYF.

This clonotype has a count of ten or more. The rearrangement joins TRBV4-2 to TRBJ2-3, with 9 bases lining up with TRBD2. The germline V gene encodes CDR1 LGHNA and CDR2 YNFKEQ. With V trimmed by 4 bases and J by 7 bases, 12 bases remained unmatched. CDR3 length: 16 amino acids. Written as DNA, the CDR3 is TGTGCCAGCAGCCCGGACGGACTAGCGAAATCTTATACGCAGTATTTT. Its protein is CASSPDGLAKSYTQYF.

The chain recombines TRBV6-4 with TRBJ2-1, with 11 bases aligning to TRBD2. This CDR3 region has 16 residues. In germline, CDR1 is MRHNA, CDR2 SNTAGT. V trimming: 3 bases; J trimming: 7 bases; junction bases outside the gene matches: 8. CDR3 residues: CASSELGTSGHNEQFF. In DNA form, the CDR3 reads TGTGCCAGCAGTGAACTCGGGACTAGCGGTCATAATGAGCAGTTCTTC.

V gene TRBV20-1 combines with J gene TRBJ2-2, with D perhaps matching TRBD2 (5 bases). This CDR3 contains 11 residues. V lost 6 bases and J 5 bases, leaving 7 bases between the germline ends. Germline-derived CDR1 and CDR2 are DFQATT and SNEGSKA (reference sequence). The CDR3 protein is CSATRTGELFF. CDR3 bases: TGCAGTGCCACTAGAACCGGGGAGCTGTTTTTT.

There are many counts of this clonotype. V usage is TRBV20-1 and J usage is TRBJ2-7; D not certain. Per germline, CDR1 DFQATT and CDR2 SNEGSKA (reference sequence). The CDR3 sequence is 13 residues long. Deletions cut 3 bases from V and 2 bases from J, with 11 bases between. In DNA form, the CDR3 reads TGCAGTGCTAGTGACGGACCAGCCTACGAGCAGTACTTC. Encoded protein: CSASDGPAYEQYF.

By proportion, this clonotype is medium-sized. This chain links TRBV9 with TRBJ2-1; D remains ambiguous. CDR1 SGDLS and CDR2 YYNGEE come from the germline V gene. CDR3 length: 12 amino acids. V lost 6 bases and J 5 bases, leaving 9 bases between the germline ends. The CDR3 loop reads CASTTRNNEQFF. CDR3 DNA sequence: TGTGCCAGCACCACGCGTAACAATGAGCAGTTCTTC. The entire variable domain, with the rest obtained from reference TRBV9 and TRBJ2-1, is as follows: DSGVTQTPKHLITATGQRVTLRCSPRSGDLSVYWYQQSLDQGLQFLIQYYNGEERAKGNILERFSAQQFPDLHSELNLSSLELGDSALYFCASTTRNNEQFFGPGTRLTVL.

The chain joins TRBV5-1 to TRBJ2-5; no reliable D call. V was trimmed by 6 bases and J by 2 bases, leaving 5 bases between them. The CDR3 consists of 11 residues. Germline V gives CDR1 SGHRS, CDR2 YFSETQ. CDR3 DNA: TGCGCCAGCACCTCACAAGAGACCCAGTACTTC. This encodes CASTSQETQYF.

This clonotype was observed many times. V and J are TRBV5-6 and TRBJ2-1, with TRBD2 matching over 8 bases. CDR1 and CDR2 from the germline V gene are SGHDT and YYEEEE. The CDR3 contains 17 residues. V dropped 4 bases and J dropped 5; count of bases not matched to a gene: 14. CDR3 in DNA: TGTGCCAGCAGCCTATCGGCAGCGGGAGATTTCCACAATGAGCAGTTCTTC. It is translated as CASSLSAAGDFHNEQFF. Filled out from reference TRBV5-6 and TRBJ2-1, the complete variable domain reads DAGVTQSPTHLIKTRGQQVTLRCSPKSGHDTVSWYQQALGQGPQFIFQYYEEEERQRGNFPDRFSGHQFPNYSSELNVNALLLGDSALYLCASSLSAAGDFHNEQFFGPGTRLTVL.

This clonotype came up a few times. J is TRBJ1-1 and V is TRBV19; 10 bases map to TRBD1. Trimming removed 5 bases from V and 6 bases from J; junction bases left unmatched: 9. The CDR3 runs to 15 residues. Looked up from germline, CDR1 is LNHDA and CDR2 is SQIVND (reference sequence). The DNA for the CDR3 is TGTGCCAGTAGTGCGACAGGGGGCGTAGGAGCTGAAGCTTTCTTT. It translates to CASSATGGVGAEAFF.

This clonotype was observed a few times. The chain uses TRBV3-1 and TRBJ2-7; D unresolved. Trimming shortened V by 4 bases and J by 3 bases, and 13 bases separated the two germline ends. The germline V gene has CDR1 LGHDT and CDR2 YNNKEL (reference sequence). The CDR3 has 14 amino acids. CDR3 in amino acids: CASSPGAKFYEQYF. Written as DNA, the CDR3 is TGTGCCAGCAGCCCCGGAGCCAAGTTCTACGAGCAGTACTTC.

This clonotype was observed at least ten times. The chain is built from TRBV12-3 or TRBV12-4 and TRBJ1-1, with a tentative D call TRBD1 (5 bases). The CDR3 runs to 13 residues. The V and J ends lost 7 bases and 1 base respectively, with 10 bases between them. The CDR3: CASTLGANTEAFF. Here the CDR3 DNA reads TGTGCCAGCACCTTAGGGGCGAACACTGAAGCTTTCTTT.

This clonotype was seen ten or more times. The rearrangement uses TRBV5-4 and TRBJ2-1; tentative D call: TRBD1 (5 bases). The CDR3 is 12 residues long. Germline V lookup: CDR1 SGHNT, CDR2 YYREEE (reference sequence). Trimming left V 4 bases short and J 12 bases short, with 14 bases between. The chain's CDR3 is CASSPQGLGQFF. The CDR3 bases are TGTGCCAGCAGCCCGCAGGGCTTAGGGCAGTTCTTC.

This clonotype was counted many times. The CDR3 region has the DNA TGCAGTGCTAGGGTCTACAATGAGCAGTTCTTC. Protein product: CSARVYNEQFF. The rearrangement uses TRBV20-1 and TRBJ2-1; D unclear. The CDR3 contains 11 residues. From germline, CDR1 is DFQATT and CDR2 SNEGSKA (reference sequence). The V end was cut by 3 bases, the J end by 3 bases, with 3 bases between.

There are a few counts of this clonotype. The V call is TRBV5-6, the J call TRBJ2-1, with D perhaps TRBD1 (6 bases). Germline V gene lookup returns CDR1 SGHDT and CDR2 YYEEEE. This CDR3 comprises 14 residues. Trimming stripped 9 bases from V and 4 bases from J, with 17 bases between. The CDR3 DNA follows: TGTGCCAACACCACCTCGGACAGTTACAATGAGCAGTTCTTC. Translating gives CANTTSDSYNEQFF.